This T cell receptor beta chain was obtained from a study of T cells in Graves' hyperthyroidism and ophthalmopathy. Germline lookup yields CDR1 SGHVS and CDR2 FQNEAQ. This CDR3 is built from 15 residues. Trimming left V 5 bases short and J 5 bases short, with 15 bases between. Diagnosis of hyperthyroidism was new in patients aged 18 to 65, and its duration was under 2 months. Amplified regions were TCR beta CDR3 sequences from RNA transcripts. TCR CDR3 regions were first amplified by RT-PCR with HTBI primers. TCRdb analysed the multiplex PCR reads with MiXCR anew, one entry per CDR3 protein. The sample yields around 380,000 distinct CDR3 sequences, roughly 14% seen once.

The sequencing sample was made of blood. This sequence was found in a man under 40 with Graves' hyperthyroidism that later progressed to Graves' ophthalmopathy. The chain employs TRBV7-8 and TRBJ2-2; D is unresolved. This CDR3 reads CASSPRRIRTGELFF. In DNA form, the CDR3 reads TGTGCCAGCAGCCCCCGACGGATACGGACCGGGGAGCTGTTTTTT.